The following is a TCR beta chain sequence with its context. Its antigen remains unidentified. The source of the sample is a study of Ad26.COV2.S vaccination and SARS-CoV-2 variants. Study as a whole: The donor participated in the COV1001 trial, in its Ad26.COV2.S arm. The study gave Ad26.COV2.S intramuscularly, once or twice 56 days apart. The study, taken as a whole, reports: From the TCR breadth and depth analyses, total T cell responses may have been underestimated.

Treatment of the sample: about 20 received Ad26.COV2.S at low or high dose, single or two shots; about 5 received placebo; per-sample allocation not given. At day 63 after the first vaccine or placebo injection, samples were drawn. Deletions cut 5 bases from V and 0 bases from J, with 13 bases between. CDR3 size: 15 residues. Germline assignment: CDR1 SGHTA and CDR2 FQGNSA. Here immunoSEQ multiplex PCR was the method, and the copy in TCRdb shows in-frame clones only, minus some. This sample yields approximately 360,000 clones, of which roughly 85% are seen a single time; approximately 7% belongs to the top ten.

This clonotype was sampled from a person between 18 and 65 years old who received the Ad26.COV2.S COVID-19 vaccine or a placebo. The V gene is TRBV7-2, the J gene TRBJ1-1, with D tentatively TRBD1 (5 bases). Sequences were derived from peripheral blood, sampled in a trial of Ad26.COV2.S vaccine versus placebo. The CDR3 DNA is TGTGCCAGCAGCCCAGACGGGGCTTTGAACACTGAAGCTTTCTTT. It specifies CASSPDGALNTEAFF.